This TCR beta chain was captured by sequencing in a study of regulatory T cells in long-lasting Graves disease. Time point meaning: persistent/refractory GD, antithyroid drugs over 5 years with positive TRAb. RNA extracted from PBMCs served as the sequencing template. Notes on this clonotype: Its target is not known. A read error may be the cause here, since a much bigger clone is one base away.

Study-wide findings and caveats: Study was limited to peripheral blood, excluding thyroid tissue. Persistent disease exhibited a predilection for TRBV28, TRBJ1-2 and TRBJ2-5. Reduced TCR diversity was observed in persistent Graves' patients versus newly diagnosed patients.

HTBI primers from iRepertoire and Arm-PCR of CDR3 regions yielded the TCR beta libraries. TCRdb reanalysed the multiplex PCR reads using MiXCR and keeps one entry per CDR3 protein. The table lists 300,000 to 400,000 distinct CDR3 sequences, 15% to 20% of them singletons. This CDR3 comprises 13 residues. With V trimmed by 7 bases and J by 10 bases, 7 bases remained unmatched. Per germline, CDR1 MDHEN and CDR2 SYDVKM. The chain uses TRBV28 and TRBJ2-1, with 10 positions matching TRBD2. The sequencing used peripheral blood mononuclear cells (PBMCs), collected when the disease was refractory, from a patient treated with antithyroid drugs. The sequence derives from a female donor with Graves disease. The CDR3, as DNA: TGTGCCAGCATTACTAGCGGGATCTACGAGCAGTTCTTC. It is translated as CASITSGIYEQFF. Filled out from reference TRBV28 and TRBJ2-1, the complete variable domain reads DVKVTQSSRYLVKRTGEKVFLECVQDMDHENMFWYRQDPGLGLRLIYFSYDVKMKEKGDIPEGYSVSREKKERFSLILESASTNQTSMYLCASITSGIYEQFFGPGTRLTVL.